This T cell receptor (beta chain) was identified during a study of T cell responses to AZD1222 COVID-19 vaccine (dated by TCRdb to the early 2020s). General notes on the study: TCR sequencing covered over 230 trial participants: 200 to 220 given two doses of AZD1222 and approximately 26 given two doses of MenACWY control vaccine. Trial participants were enrolled into age subgroups of 18-55, 56-69 and 70-plus years, which contained about 160, 30 and 59 TCR-sequenced participants, respectively.

The CDR3 regions of human TCRbeta chains were analyzed by immunosequencing. The published analysis was carried out like this. Repertoire TCRs were matched against a reference library of SARS-CoV-2-specific TCRs generated with the MIRA antigen-specificity platform. Breadth was defined as the fraction of unique TCRs that were SARS-CoV-2-associated, and depth was defined as the fraction of total T cells that were SARS-CoV-2-associated. Using the MIRA data, each spike-specific TCR was assigned both to the spike region to which the TCR was reactive and to a CD4 or CD8 class. Log10-transformed breadth and depth values were compared by one-way ANOVA with Sidak's multiple comparisons tests. This immuneACCESS table, as held by TCRdb, lists in-frame sequences with V and J called but not all clones. Of the missing ones, under half trace to an unresolved V gene in checked studies; the others have no known cause. V and J calls and clone size are given by that table; D and trimming were obtained from the DNA. The sample includes 150,000 or so clones, with about nine tenths observed a single time. The top ten constitute roughly 6.2% of the sample.

Taken with the paper, the label for time point translates to: about 28 days (+/-7) after the second vaccine dose. Because spike-specific TCR depth and breadth did not differ between the two schedules, AZD1222 recipients who got a second dose at roughly 4 weeks were pooled with those who got a second dose at roughly 12 weeks. Vaccinee samples were obtained from the UK trials COV001 and COV002, which included a single-blind randomized controlled phase 2/3 trial of AZD1222 (ChAdOx1 nCoV-19) in healthy adults. Trial participant PBMC samples were collected at day 0 and day 28 after the second dose for TCRbeta chain sequencing. V and J lose 0 bases and 2 bases, and a span of 6 bases separates them. Via the germline V gene (reference sequence), CDR1 is SGHNT and CDR2 YYREEE. Inclusive of the bounding cysteine and phenylalanine, the CDR3 is 14 residues long. The DNA shown is the 42-base CDR3, in frame from base 1.

A note on this clone: No cognate antigen has been identified for it. Per-nucleotide qualities are absent, and no much larger clonotype sits a single base away.

On the study overall, not on this receptor specifically: No day 14 peak-response samples were available, so repertoires were characterized only after the peak T cell response. Conclusions about previously exposed vaccinees were limited because only six or seven AZD1222 recipients were SARS-CoV-2 seropositive at baseline. Vaccine-associated CD4 TCRs spanned the whole spike protein, with dominant responses in regions 160-218 and 743-854. Most participants were white British and females outnumbered males, and the authors suggested that clonal diversity may have been underestimated. Epitopes outside the regions mutated in the B.1.351 and B.1.1.7 variants were reportedly recognized by nearly half of the unique spike-specific TCRs. A significant rise in spike-specific TCR breadth and depth was observed after two AZD1222 doses relative to day 0 and relative to MenACWY recipients. In the small 56-69-year group, the increase in depth fell short of significance, most likely because of low power.

The receptor comes from an adult who received the AZD1222 COVID-19 vaccine. Sequences were derived from peripheral blood, sampled 28 days after the second AZD1222 dose. The chain couples TRBV5-4 to TRBJ1-5; TRBD1 is perhaps the D gene, given 5 matching bases. The nucleotide sequence reads TGTGCCAGCAGCTTGGGGGGGGGCAATCAGCCCCAGCATTTT. Protein translation: CASSLGGGNQPQHF.